A selection of T cell receptor beta chains follows, all from one sample in a study of T cells in Graves' hyperthyroidism and ophthalmopathy. In TCRdb, the multiplex PCR reads were re-called with MiXCR into one record per CDR3 protein. The table has about 420,000 distinct CDR3 sequences, 15% to 19% seen once. Sequencing was carried out using blood. The receptor set was obtained from a woman between 18 and 29 years old with Graves' hyperthyroidism. The CDR3 runs from the conserved cysteine through the conserved F or W.

j_gene: TRBJ2-7; v_gene: TRBV4-1; CDR3aa: CASSQAGTGIEYEQYF
j_gene: TRBJ2-1; v_gene: TRBV19; CDR3aa: CASGNSGGSSYNEQFF
j_gene: TRBJ2-3; v_gene: TRBV4-3; CDR3aa: CASSHHSGGARDTQYF
j_gene: TRBJ2-5; v_gene: TRBV4-1; CDR3aa: CASSQDSLAGQETQYF
j_gene: TRBJ1-2; v_gene: TRBV29-1; CDR3aa: CSVADSHTYYGYTF
j_gene: TRBJ1-4; v_gene: TRBV20-1; CDR3aa: CSARDPGPGGDEKLFF
j_gene: TRBJ2-7; v_gene: TRBV28; CDR3aa: CASSLSGTYYEQYF
j_gene: TRBJ2-3; v_gene: TRBV11-2; CDR3aa: CASSLDRVTQYF
j_gene: TRBJ1-2; v_gene: TRBV28; CDR3aa: CASSLLRDTKGYTF
j_gene: TRBJ2-1; v_gene: TRBV5-1; CDR3aa: CASSFLGTGFYSEQFF
j_gene: TRBJ1-2; v_gene: TRBV20-1; CDR3aa: CSARGIGAGGRDGYGYTF
j_gene: TRBJ1-6; v_gene: TRBV6-1; CDR3aa: CASSDRDNSPLHF
j_gene: TRBJ1-6; v_gene: TRBV20-1; CDR3aa: CSARPVVTNSPLHF
j_gene: TRBJ2-1; v_gene: TRBV5-8; CDR3aa: CASSLGNTYNEQFF
j_gene: TRBJ1-1; v_gene: TRBV7-9; CDR3aa: CASNYGTTTEAFF
j_gene: TRBJ1-2; v_gene: TRBV6-2/TRBV6-3; CDR3aa: CASSQGGGYTF
j_gene: TRBJ2-2; v_gene: TRBV6-5; CDR3aa: CASSYFRGGGELFF
j_gene: TRBJ2-5; v_gene: TRBV9; CDR3aa: CASTPSGTTQETQYF
j_gene: TRBJ2-1; v_gene: TRBV11-1; CDR3aa: CASSWENEQFF
j_gene: TRBJ1-1; v_gene: TRBV20-1; CDR3aa: CSGGGGVVAEAFF
j_gene: TRBJ2-2; v_gene: TRBV9; CDR3aa: CASSLSGGRSPGELFF
j_gene: TRBJ2-7; v_gene: TRBV27; CDR3aa: CASSLSLGGRFEQYF
j_gene: TRBJ1-2; v_gene: TRBV5-1; CDR3aa: CASSFPGPLGYTF
j_gene: TRBJ2-3; v_gene: TRBV27; CDR3aa: CASSSLGGRGTDTQYF
j_gene: TRBJ2-1; v_gene: TRBV7-2; CDR3aa: CASSLPPGLGPNYNEQFF
j_gene: TRBJ1-2; v_gene: TRBV12-3/TRBV12-4; CDR3aa: CASSAQGARRDGYTF
j_gene: TRBJ1-2; v_gene: TRBV29-1; CDR3aa: CSVEAGFDGYTF
j_gene: TRBJ2-5; v_gene: TRBV3-1; CDR3aa: CASSPRLRKMGETQYF
j_gene: TRBJ2-3; v_gene: TRBV18; CDR3aa: CASSPWIDTQYF
j_gene: TRBJ2-3; v_gene: TRBV29-1; CDR3aa: CSVGGQDTQYF
j_gene: TRBJ1-2; v_gene: TRBV7-2; CDR3aa: CASSLSYRQNYGYTF
j_gene: TRBJ1-1; v_gene: TRBV10-1; CDR3aa: CASSESGLPEAFF
j_gene: TRBJ1-1; v_gene: TRBV20-1; CDR3aa: CSARDRIVNTEAFF
j_gene: TRBJ2-3; v_gene: TRBV6-1; CDR3aa: CASSEIVASGGQDTQYF
j_gene: TRBJ2-7; v_gene: TRBV14; CDR3aa: CASSQGQLFYEQYF
j_gene: TRBJ2-7; v_gene: TRBV7-4; CDR3aa: CASSLRTCSYEQYF
j_gene: TRBJ2-1; v_gene: TRBV27; CDR3aa: CASSWGTANNEQFF
j_gene: TRBJ1-1; v_gene: TRBV6-2/TRBV6-3; CDR3aa: CASSYRGANTEAFF
j_gene: TRBJ2-2; v_gene: TRBV9; CDR3aa: CASSVAGGVNTGELFF
j_gene: TRBJ2-1; v_gene: TRBV20-1; CDR3aa: CSALLRTYNEQFF
j_gene: TRBJ1-2; v_gene: TRBV12-3/TRBV12-4; CDR3aa: CASSFIRGQLHYGYTF
j_gene: TRBJ2-5; v_gene: TRBV5-1; CDR3aa: CASSSRTSGGQETQYF
j_gene: TRBJ1-2; v_gene: TRBV6-1; CDR3aa: CASSLRVRPNYGYTF
j_gene: TRBJ2-7; v_gene: TRBV20-1; CDR3aa: CSVITGGGPYEQYF
j_gene: TRBJ1-2; v_gene: TRBV18; CDR3aa: CASSPNDRAFYGYTF
j_gene: TRBJ1-1; v_gene: TRBV20-1; CDR3aa: CSAKAARMNTEAFF
j_gene: TRBJ1-2; v_gene: TRBV20-1; CDR3aa: CSARDYRAGGGYTF
j_gene: TRBJ1-2; v_gene: TRBV28; CDR3aa: CASTLTGVADGYTF